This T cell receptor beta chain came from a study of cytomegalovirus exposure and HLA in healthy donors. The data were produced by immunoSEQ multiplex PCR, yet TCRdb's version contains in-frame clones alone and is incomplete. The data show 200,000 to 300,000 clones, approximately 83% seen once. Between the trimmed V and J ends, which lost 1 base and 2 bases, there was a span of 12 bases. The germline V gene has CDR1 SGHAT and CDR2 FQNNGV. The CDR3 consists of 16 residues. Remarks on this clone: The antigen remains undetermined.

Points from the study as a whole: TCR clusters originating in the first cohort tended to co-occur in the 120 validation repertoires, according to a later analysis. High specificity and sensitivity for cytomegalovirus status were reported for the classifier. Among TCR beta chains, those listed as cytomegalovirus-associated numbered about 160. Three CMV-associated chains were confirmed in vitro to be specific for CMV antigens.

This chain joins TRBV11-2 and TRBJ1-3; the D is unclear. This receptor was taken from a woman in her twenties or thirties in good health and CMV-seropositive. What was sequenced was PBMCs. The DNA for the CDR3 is TGTGCCAGCAGCTTAGGTCCAGGAGGAACTGGAAACACCATATATTTT. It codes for CASSLGPGGTGNTIYF.